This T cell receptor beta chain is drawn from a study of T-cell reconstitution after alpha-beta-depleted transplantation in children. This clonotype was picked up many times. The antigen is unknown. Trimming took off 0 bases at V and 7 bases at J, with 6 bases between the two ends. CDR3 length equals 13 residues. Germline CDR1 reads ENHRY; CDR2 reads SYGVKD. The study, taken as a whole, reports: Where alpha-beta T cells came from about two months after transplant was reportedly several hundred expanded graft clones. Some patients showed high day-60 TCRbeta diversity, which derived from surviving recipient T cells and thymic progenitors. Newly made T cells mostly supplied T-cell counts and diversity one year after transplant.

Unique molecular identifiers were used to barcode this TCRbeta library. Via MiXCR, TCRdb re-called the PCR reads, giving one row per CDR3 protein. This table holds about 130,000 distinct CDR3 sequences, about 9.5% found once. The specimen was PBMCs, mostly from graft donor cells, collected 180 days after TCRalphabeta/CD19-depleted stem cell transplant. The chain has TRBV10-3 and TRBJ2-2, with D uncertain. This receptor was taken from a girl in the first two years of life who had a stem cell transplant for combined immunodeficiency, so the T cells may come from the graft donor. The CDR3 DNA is TGTGCCATCAGTGAGTCAAAGGTCGGGGAGCTGTTTTTT. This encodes CAISESKVGELFF.